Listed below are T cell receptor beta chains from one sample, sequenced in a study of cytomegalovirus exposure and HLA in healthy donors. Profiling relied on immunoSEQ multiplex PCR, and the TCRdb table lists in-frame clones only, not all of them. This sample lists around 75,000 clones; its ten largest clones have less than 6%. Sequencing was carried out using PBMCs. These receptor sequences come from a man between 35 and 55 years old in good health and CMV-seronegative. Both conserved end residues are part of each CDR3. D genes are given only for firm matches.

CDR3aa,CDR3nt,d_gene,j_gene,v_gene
CASSPHRTSPGHNEQFF,TGTGCCAGCAGCCCCCACCGGACTAGCCCGGGCCACAATGAGCAGTTCTTC,TRBD2,TRBJ2-1,TRBV7-9
CASSDFGELYEQYF,TGTGCCAGCAGTGACTTCGGGGAGCTCTACGAGCAGTACTTC,-,TRBJ2-7,TRBV6-1
CASRYLEGGFYEQYF,TGCGCCAGCAGGTACTTGGAGGGTGGGTTTTACGAGCAGTACTTC,-,TRBJ2-7,TRBV5-1
CASSPQGQGVETQYF,TGTGCCAGCAGCCCCCAAGGACAGGGTGTAGAGACCCAGTACTTC,TRBD1,TRBJ2-5,TRBV9
CASSTYSGTSGAKNIQYF,TGTGCCAGTAGTACTTATTCCGGGACTAGCGGAGCCAAAAACATTCAGTACTTC,TRBD2,TRBJ2-4,TRBV19
CASNGGQGINEKLFF,TGTGCCAGCAACGGTGGACAGGGCATTAATGAAAAACTGTTTTTT,TRBD1,TRBJ1-4,TRBV28
CSVVLGTRFNEQFF,TGCAGCGTTGTGTTAGGGACTAGATTCAATGAGCAGTTCTTC,TRBD2,TRBJ2-1,TRBV29-1
CASRQTGAGNTIYF,TGTGCCAGCAGACAGACAGGGGCTGGAAACACCATATATTTT,TRBD1,TRBJ1-3,TRBV27
CASSQSGLAGTDTQYF,TGCGCCAGCAGCCAATCTGGACTAGCGGGGACAGATACGCAGTATTTT,TRBD2,TRBJ2-3,TRBV4-1
CASSDPRGENYGYTF,TGTGCCAGTAGTGATCCTAGGGGTGAGAACTATGGCTACACCTTC,-,TRBJ1-2,TRBV19
CASRLSRTSVTGELFF,TGCGCCAGCAGACTGAGCCGGACTAGCGTTACCGGGGAGCTGTTTTTT,TRBD2,TRBJ2-2,TRBV4-3
CASSVGTSMNEQFF,TGTGCCAGCAGCGTAGGGACTAGCATGAATGAGCAGTTCTTC,TRBD2,TRBJ2-1,TRBV9
CSVEEQTGAYEQYF,TGCAGCGTGGAAGAGCAGACAGGGGCCTACGAGCAGTACTTC,TRBD1,TRBJ2-7,TRBV29-1
CASSLVDRKISSGNTIYF,TGTGCCAGCAGCTTGGTGGACAGAAAGATATCCTCTGGAAACACCATATATTTT,-,TRBJ1-3,TRBV5-6